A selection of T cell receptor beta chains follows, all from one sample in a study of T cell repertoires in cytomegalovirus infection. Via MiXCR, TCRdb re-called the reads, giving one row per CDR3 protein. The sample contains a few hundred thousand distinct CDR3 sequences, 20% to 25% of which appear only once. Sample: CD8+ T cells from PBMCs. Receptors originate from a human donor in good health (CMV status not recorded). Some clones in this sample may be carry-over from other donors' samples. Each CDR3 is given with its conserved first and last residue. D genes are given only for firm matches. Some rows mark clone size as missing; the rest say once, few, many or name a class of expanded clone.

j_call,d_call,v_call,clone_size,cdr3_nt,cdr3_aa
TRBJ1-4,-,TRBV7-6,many,TGTGCCAGCAGCTTAGACGGTGGGGGAACTAATGAAAAACTGTTTTTT,CASSLDGGGTNEKLFF
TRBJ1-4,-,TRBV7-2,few,TGTGCCAGCAGCTGGGTAGGGAATGAAAAACTGTTTTTT,CASSWVGNEKLFF
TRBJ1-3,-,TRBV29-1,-,TGCAGCGTTCAGACCTCTGGAAACACCATATATTTT,CSVQTSGNTIYF
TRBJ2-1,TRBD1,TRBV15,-,TGTGCCACCAGCAGAGCAGGGACAGGAAATGAGCAGTTCTTC,CATSRAGTGNEQFF
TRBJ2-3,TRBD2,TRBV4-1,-,TGCGCCAGCAGCCAACTAATGTCCGGACTAGCGGCAGATACGCAGTATTTT,CASSQLMSGLAADTQYF
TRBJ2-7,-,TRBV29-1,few,TGCAGCGTGACTGCAGGGGTAGCCTACGAGCAGTACTTC,CSVTAGVAYEQYF
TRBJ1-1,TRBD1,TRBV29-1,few,TGCAGCGTCGAGGGGGCGGTGAACACTGAAGCTTTCTTT,CSVEGAVNTEAFF
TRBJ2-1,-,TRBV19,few,TGTGCCAGTAGTAAGGACGTAAGTCGATACAATGAGCAGTTCTTC,CASSKDVSRYNEQFF
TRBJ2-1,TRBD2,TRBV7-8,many,TGTGCCAGCAGCTTAGAGGTACCTAGCGGGGGGCCCCGCTATGAGCAGTTCTTC,CASSLEVPSGGPRYEQFF
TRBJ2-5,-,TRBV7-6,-,TGTGCCAGCAGCTGGACCGTCCAAGAGACCCAGTACTTC,CASSWTVQETQYF
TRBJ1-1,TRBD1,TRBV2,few,TGTGCCAGCAGTTCGGACAGGGTGGACACTGAAGCTTTCTTT,CASSSDRVDTEAFF
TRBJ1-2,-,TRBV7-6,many,TGTGCCAGCAGCTTATCCGGCAGTAACTATGGCTACACCTTC,CASSLSGSNYGYTF
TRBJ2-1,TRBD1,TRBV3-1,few,TGTGCCAGCAGCCAAGACACAGGGGGAGCGATTGAGCAGTTCTTC,CASSQDTGGAIEQFF
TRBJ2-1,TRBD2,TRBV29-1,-,TGCAGCGTTGAAGAAGGGAGGGGATACAATGAGCAGTTCTTC,CSVEEGRGYNEQFF
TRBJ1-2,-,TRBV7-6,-,TGTGCCAGCAGCTCCGGGCCTAACTATGGCTACACCTTC,CASSSGPNYGYTF
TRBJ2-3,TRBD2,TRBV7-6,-,TGTGCCAGCAGCCCCAAGACTAGCGGGGGGGCGGATACGCAGTATTTT,CASSPKTSGGADTQYF
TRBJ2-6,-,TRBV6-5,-,TGTGCCAGCAGTTACGGCAAGCCTGGGGCCAACGTCCTGACTTTC,CASSYGKPGANVLTF
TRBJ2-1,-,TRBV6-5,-,TGTGCCAGCAGTTACTCGATTGGGGGTGAGCAGTTCTTC,CASSYSIGGEQFF
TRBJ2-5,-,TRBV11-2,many,TGTGCCAGCAGCTTATTGAATAGCAGGATGGAGACCCAGTACTTC,CASSLLNSRMETQYF
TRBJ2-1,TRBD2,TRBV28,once,TGTGCCAGCAGTGTACTGACTAGCGGGTCGGGCAATGAGCAGTTCTTC,CASSVLTSGSGNEQFF
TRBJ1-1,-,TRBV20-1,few,TGCAGTGCTAGAGACAGGGTTTTGACTGAAGCTTTCTTT,CSARDRVLTEAFF
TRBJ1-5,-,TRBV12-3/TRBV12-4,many,TGTGCCAGCAGTTTACGGTTAGGTTCCGCTAGCAATCAGCCCCAGCATTTT,CASSLRLGSASNQPQHF
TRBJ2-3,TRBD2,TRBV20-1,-,TGCAGTGCTAGAGTTCCGGGGAGCGGGGGGGCAAGGGATACGCAGTATTTT,CSARVPGSGGARDTQYF
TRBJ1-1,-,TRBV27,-,TGTGCCAGCAGTTTCGCCTTGGGGGAAACTGAAGCTTTCTTT,CASSFALGETEAFF
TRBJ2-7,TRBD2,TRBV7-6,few,TGTGCCAGCAGCTACACTAGCGGGGGCGAGCAGTACTTC,CASSYTSGGEQYF
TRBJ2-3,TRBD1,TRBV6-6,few,TGTGCCAGCAGCTTGGGGACAGGGGGCGAAGATACGCAGTATTTT,CASSLGTGGEDTQYF
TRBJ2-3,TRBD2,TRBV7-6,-,TGTGCCAGCAGCCGGGAGCTAGCGGGTGGCACAGATACGCAGTATTTT,CASSRELAGGTDTQYF
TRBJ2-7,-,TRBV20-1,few,TGCAGTGCTCCCCCCCGACAGACCTACGAGCAGTACTTC,CSAPPRQTYEQYF
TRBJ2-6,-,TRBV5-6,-,TGTGCCAGCAGCCCCCGTTCGCGGGGGCACCCTGGGGCCAACGTCCTGACTTTC,CASSPRSRGHPGANVLTF
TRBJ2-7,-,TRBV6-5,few,TGTGCCAGCAGTTTTCGGACTCAAGCCTACGAGCAGTACTTC,CASSFRTQAYEQYF
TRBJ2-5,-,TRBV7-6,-,TGTGCCAGCAGGGAGGGGGTCGGGAGGATGGAGACCCAGTACTTC,CASREGVGRMETQYF
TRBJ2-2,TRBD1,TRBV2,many,TGTGCCAGCCACCGACAGGGGAGCGGCGGGGAGCTGTTTTTT,CASHRQGSGGELFF
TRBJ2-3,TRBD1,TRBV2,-,TGTGCCAGCAGGAGTTGGGGACAGAGCACAGATACGCAGTATTTT,CASRSWGQSTDTQYF
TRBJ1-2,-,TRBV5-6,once,TGTGCCAGCAGCTTGGACAGGGAGGTTGGCTACACCTTC,CASSLDREVGYTF
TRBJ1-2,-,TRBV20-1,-,TGCAGTGCTTGGCCGACAGGAGACACCTATGGCTACACCTTC,CSAWPTGDTYGYTF